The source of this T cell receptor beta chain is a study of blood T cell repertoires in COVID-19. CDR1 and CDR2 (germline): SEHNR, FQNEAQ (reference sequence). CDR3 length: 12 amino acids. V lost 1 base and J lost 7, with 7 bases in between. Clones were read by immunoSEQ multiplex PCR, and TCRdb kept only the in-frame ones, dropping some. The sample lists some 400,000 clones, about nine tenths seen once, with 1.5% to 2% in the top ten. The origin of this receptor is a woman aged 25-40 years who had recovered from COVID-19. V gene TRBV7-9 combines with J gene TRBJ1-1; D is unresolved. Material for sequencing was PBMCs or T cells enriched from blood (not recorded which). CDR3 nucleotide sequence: TGTGCCAGCAGCTTAGGCAGGCGTGAAGCTTTCTTT. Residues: CASSLGRREAFF.